The 2 T cell receptor beta chains reported below all come from one sample, sequenced in a study of neoadjuvant anti-PD-1 for oral cavity cancer. TCRdb's copy holds only in-frame clones and misses some; the assay was immunoSEQ multiplex PCR. The table lists 30,000 to 35,000 clones, approximately 90% of them singletons. The starting material was PBMCs, obtained before nivolumab (anti-PD-1) treatment. The source of these receptors is a person aged 40 to 85 with oral cavity squamous cell carcinoma.

V usage is TRBV9 and J usage is TRBJ2-2, with a possible D match to TRBD1 (6 bases). The CDR3 covers 16 residues. Trimming shortened V by 3 bases and J by 4 bases, and 16 bases separated the two germline ends. Looked up from germline, CDR1 is SGDLS and CDR2 is YYNGEE. The CDR3 spells CASSALAGGGTGELFF. As DNA, the CDR3 is TGTGCCAGCAGCGCCCTCGCTGGGGGCGGCACCGGGGAGCTGTTTTTT.

This chain links TRBV5-4 with TRBJ2-7, with D uncertain. Trimming removed 0 bases from V and 0 bases from J, with 7 bases in between. The CDR3 contains 14 residues. Per the germline V gene, CDR1 is SGHNT and CDR2 is YYREEE (reference sequence). CDR3 sequence (DNA): TGTGCCAGCAGCTTGGCCCCCACCTCCTACGAGCAGTACTTC. Translation gives CASSLAPTSYEQYF.